The next 31 T cell receptor beta chains were all read from a single sample in a study of T cells in Graves' hyperthyroidism and ophthalmopathy. Using RNA transcripts as the source, TCR beta CDR3 regions were amplified. RT-PCR in the first round (using the HTBI primer set) targeted the TCR CDR3. TCRdb fed the multiplex PCR reads into MiXCR, producing one record per CDR3 protein. The sample includes about 640,000 distinct CDR3 sequences, 20% seen only once; the top ten take 34%. The specimen was blood. These receptor sequences come from a man between 25 and 39 years old with Graves' ophthalmopathy.

This clonotype was detected only a few times. The chain has TRBV30 and TRBJ2-7; D remains unclear. CDR1 and CDR2 from the germline V gene are GTSNPN and SVGIG (reference sequence). V lost 0 bases to trimming and J lost 0 bases, with 12 bases between them. CDR3 length equals 15 residues. Written as DNA, the CDR3 is TGTGCCTGGAGTGTGGGTCTTCCTAGCTCCTACGAGCAGTACTTC. Amino acids: CAWSVGLPSSYEQYF.

This clonotype has a handful of counts. The V gene is TRBV7-9, the J gene TRBJ1-4; TRBD1 matches at 7 bases. Germline V gene lookup returns CDR1 SEHNR and CDR2 FQNEAQ (reference sequence). CDR3 length: 14 residues. Trimming cost V 4 bases and J 9 bases; bases outside gene matches: 8. The CDR3 spells CASSSGGSPKKLFF. CDR3 bases: TGTGCCAGCAGCTCAGGGGGATCCCCAAAAAAACTGTTTTTT.

The gene calls are TRBV5-6 and TRBJ2-5, with D perhaps TRBD2 (6 bases). V was shortened by 5 bases and J by 4 bases, with 21 bases between the two germline ends. CDR1 and CDR2 from the germline V gene are SGHDT and YYEEEE. This CDR3 is 16 amino acids long. The chain's CDR3 is CASSEYGSGRIETQYF. The CDR3 DNA follows: TGTGCCAGCAGTGAATACGGGTCGGGGAGGATAGAGACCCAGTACTTC.

This clonotype has ten or more counts. The chain recombines TRBV11-2 with TRBJ2-1; D is unresolved. V was pared by 5 bases and J by 6 bases, with 11 bases between. The CDR3 length is 13 residues. In germline, CDR1 is SGHAT, CDR2 FQNNGV. CDR3 DNA sequence: TGTGCCAGCAGCCCCGGATCTGGCAATGAGCAGTTCTTC. Protein sequence: CASSPGSGNEQFF.

This clonotype showed up many times. The chain links TRBV12-3 or TRBV12-4 to TRBJ1-1; D gene uncertain. CDR3 size: 14 residues. Trimming cost V 4 bases and J 1 base, with 10 bases left between them. The CDR3 reads CASSSSLGNTEAFF. DNA for the CDR3: TGTGCCAGCAGTTCCTCCTTGGGGAACACTGAAGCTTTCTTT.

This clonotype has just a few counts. The chain links TRBV6-1 to TRBJ2-7, with TRBD2 as a possible D gene (6 bases). Between the trimmed V and J ends, which lost 6 bases and 0 bases, there was a span of 15 bases. The CDR3 spans 15 residues. CDR1 is MNHNS, CDR2 SASEGT, per germline. This chain's CDR3 is CASSGRDSASYEQYF. CDR3 bases: TGTGCCAGCAGCGGACGGGACTCCGCCTCCTACGAGCAGTACTTC.

This chain connects TRBV27 to TRBJ2-3; D might be TRBD2 (5 bases). Looked up from germline, CDR1 is MNHEY and CDR2 is SMNVEV (reference sequence). Trimming removed 10 bases at V and 4 bases at J, with 15 bases between. The CDR3 loop spans 13 amino acids. The CDR3 DNA is TGTGCCACTGCGCCTCTCGGGGCAGATACGCAGTATTTT. It yields the protein CATAPLGADTQYF.

This clonotype is a singleton in its sample. The chain joins TRBV7-6 to TRBJ1-3, with 8 bases identical to TRBD1. CDR1 is SGHVS and CDR2 is FNYEAQ in the germline V gene. The ends lost 1 base at V and 3 bases at J; junction bases unmatched: 8. The CDR3 spans 17 residues. The CDR3 coding sequence is TGTGCCAGCAGCTTAGAGGGTCAGGGGGCTTATGGAAACACCATATATTTT. Amino acids: CASSLEGQGAYGNTIYF.

This sequence joins TRBV5-1 and TRBJ2-3; no clear D gene. Germline V lookup: CDR1 SGHRS, CDR2 YFSETQ. V was trimmed by 3 bases and J by 4 bases, leaving 9 bases between them. The CDR3 is 13 amino acids. CDR3 region: CASSSPTADTQYF. The CDR3 DNA follows: TGCGCCAGCAGCTCGCCCACAGCAGATACGCAGTATTTT.

This rearrangement joins TRBV10-3 to TRBJ1-5; D is undetermined. V lost 3 bases to trimming and J lost 6 bases, with 15 bases between them. CDR1 ENHRY and CDR2 SYGVKD come from the germline V gene. The CDR3 sequence is 15 residues long. The CDR3 spells CAISDYGVQIQPQHF. The DNA for the CDR3 is TGTGCCATCAGTGACTACGGGGTCCAAATTCAGCCCCAGCATTTT.

This chain joins TRBV6-1 and TRBJ1-5; D may be TRBD1 (5 bases). CDR1 and CDR2 from the germline V gene are MNHNS and SASEGT. Deletions cut 4 bases from V and 3 bases from J, with 19 bases between. CDR3 length: 17 amino acids. DNA for the CDR3: TGTGCCAGCAGTGCTCAGTCCCCCGGGGGTGTCAATCAGCCCCAGCATTTT. Translated: CASSAQSPGGVNQPQHF.

This clonotype was recorded at least ten times. The J gene is TRBJ2-7, the V gene TRBV11-2; TRBD1 or TRBD2 may be the D gene (6 bases each). The CDR3 is made up of 14 amino acids. Trimming left V 5 bases short and J 3 bases short, with 14 bases between. Germline loops: CDR1 SGHAT, CDR2 FQNNGV. Written as DNA, the CDR3 is TGTGCCAGCAGCACACAGGGACTCGGCTACGAGCAGTACTTC. Amino acids: CASSTQGLGYEQYF.

This clonotype was seen once. The J gene is TRBJ2-5, the V gene TRBV6-2 or TRBV6-3; D is unresolved. This CDR3 is built from 12 residues. Trimming removed 5 bases from V and 5 bases from J, with 9 bases in between. Germline values: CDR1 MNHEY, CDR2 SVGEGT. CDR3 nucleotide sequence: TGTGCCAGCAGTGTAAGGTTTGAGACCCAGTACTTC. Its protein product is CASSVRFETQYF.

The chain is built from TRBV29-1 and TRBJ1-1; possible D gene TRBD1, 6 bases. CDR1 is SQVTM, CDR2 ANQGSEA, per germline. The CDR3 covers 13 residues. V lost 1 base and J lost 7, with 13 bases in between. The CDR3 sequence: CSVEGSGGGEAFF. CDR3 in DNA: TGCAGCGTTGAAGGGTCGGGGGGCGGTGAAGCTTTCTTT. Together with reference TRBV29-1 and TRBJ1-1, the CDR3 gives the full variable domain: SAVISQKPSRDICQRGTSLTIQCQVDSQVTMMFWYRQQPGQSLTLIATANQGSEATYESGFVIDKFPISRPNLTFSTLTVSNMSPEDSSIYLCSVEGSGGGEAFFGQGTRLTVV.

This clonotype was picked up many times. The V call is TRBV12-3 or TRBV12-4, the J call TRBJ2-7, with 9 nucleotides matching TRBD2. V was clipped by 1 base and J by 4 bases; unmatched bases: 5. The CDR3 consists of 15 residues. As DNA, the CDR3 is TGTGCCAGCAGTTTAGGTGCGGGAGGGAGTTACGAGCAGTACTTC. Translating gives CASSLGAGGSYEQYF.

In regard to this clonotype: This may stem from a read error, because a much larger clone lies one nucleotide away. The J gene is TRBJ1-2, the V gene TRBV11-2; D unclear. CDR1 is SGHAT and CDR2 is FQNNGV in the germline V gene. The CDR3 is made up of 14 amino acids. Here the CDR3 reads CASSLGGFNYDYTF. DNA for the CDR3: TGTGCCAGCAGCTTAGGAGGGTTTAACTATGACTACACCTTC.

This clonotype was observed at least ten times. The gene calls are TRBV12-3 or TRBV12-4 and TRBJ1-1; perhaps TRBD1 as D (5 bases). CDR3 size: 15 residues. The V end was cut by 6 bases, the J end by 0 bases, with 14 bases between. As DNA, the CDR3 is TGTGCCAGCAGGGGGACCGCCAGTTTGAACACTGAAGCTTTCTTT. Protein sequence: CASRGTASLNTEAFF.

In its sample, this clonotype was seen many times. V and J are TRBV28 and TRBJ1-2; D not resolved. V lost 5 bases to trimming and J lost 8 bases, with 15 bases between them. The length of the CDR3 is 13 residues. Germline assignment: CDR1 MDHEN and CDR2 SYDVKM. CDR3 nucleotide sequence: TGTGCCAGCAGTGGGATCGGACTTATCGGCTACACCTTC. Protein: CASSGIGLIGYTF.

This clonotype occurred a few times. CDR3 amino acids: CASRPRGLGETQYF. As DNA, the CDR3 is TGTGCCAGCAGGCCCAGGGGGCTGGGGGAGACCCAGTACTTC. The chain combines TRBV6-1 with TRBJ2-5, with 8 bases matching TRBD1. V was pared by 6 bases and J by 5 bases, with 8 bases of the junction left unmatched. This CDR3 region has 14 residues. The germline V gene has CDR1 MNHNS and CDR2 SASEGT.

This chain joins TRBV6-4 and TRBJ2-1; 7 bases are a match to TRBD2. The CDR3 length is 15 residues. The V gene end was trimmed by 5 bases and the J gene end by 7 bases; junction bases not matched to a gene: 11. In germline, CDR1 is MRHNA, CDR2 SNTAGT. In DNA form, the CDR3 reads TGTGCCAGCAGTTACCAGCGGGAAGTCTGGAATGAGCAGTTCTTC. Residues: CASSYQREVWNEQFF.

This clonotype was observed many times. V gene TRBV7-2 combines with J gene TRBJ1-3, with D unresolved. V was shortened by 4 bases and J by 2 bases, with 9 bases between the two germline ends. CDR1 and CDR2 (germline): SGHTA, FQGNSA. This CDR3 is built from 14 residues. CDR3 region: CASSSRSPGNTIYF. The CDR3 bases are TGTGCCAGCAGCTCTAGGAGCCCTGGAAACACCATATATTTT.

There are many counts of this clonotype. CDR3 nucleotides: TGTGCCTGGGACAGGGAAGGGAACACTGAAGCTTTCTTT. Protein: CAWDREGNTEAFF. The chain links TRBV30 to TRBJ1-1; TRBD1 matches 7 bases. Germline V gene sequence: CDR1 GTSNPN, CDR2 SVGIG (reference sequence). With 5 bases clipped from V and 1 base from J, the junction kept 4 bases outside the gene matches. There are 13 residues in the CDR3.

This clonotype has only a few counts. The genes are TRBV28 and TRBJ1-5; 7 positions match TRBD1. The CDR3 runs to 13 residues. Trimming removed 7 bases from V and 6 bases from J; junction bases left unmatched: 6. Germline CDR1 reads MDHEN; CDR2 reads SYDVKM. CDR3 region: CASTTGAGQPQHF. The CDR3 nucleotides read TGTGCCAGCACCACAGGGGCGGGTCAGCCCCAGCATTTT.

This clonotype has a handful of counts. The genes are TRBV7-2 and TRBJ2-3; 7 positions match TRBD2. The trim removed 4 bases at V and 0 bases at J, leaving 7 bases unmatched. The CDR3 totals 16 residues. Per germline, CDR1 SGHTA and CDR2 FQGNSA. The CDR3 DNA is TGTGCCAGCAGCTCCCCGGGGGGACCAAGCACAGATACGCAGTATTTT. Encoded protein: CASSSPGGPSTDTQYF.

This clonotype has more than one count but fewer than ten. This sequence joins TRBV28 and TRBJ1-5; D unresolved. Germline CDR1 reads MDHEN; CDR2 reads SYDVKM. V lost 7 bases to trimming and J lost 2 bases, with 15 bases between them. CDR3 size: 15 residues. In DNA, the CDR3 is TGTGCCAGCACCTTCGTGGGGTCGGGCAATCAGCCCCAGCATTTT. Amino acids: CASTFVGSGNQPQHF.

The chain uses TRBV16 and TRBJ1-5, with D perhaps matching TRBD1 (6 bases). V lost 1 base to trimming and J lost 4 bases, with 8 bases between them. The CDR3 consists of 14 residues. CDR1 is KGHSY and CDR2 is FQNENV in the germline V gene. CDR3 sequence reads: CASSQWDTNQPQHF. DNA of the CDR3: TGTGCCAGCAGCCAATGGGACACTAATCAGCCCCAGCATTTT. The full variable domain, completed using reference TRBV16 and TRBJ1-5, is GEEVAQTPKHLVRGEGQKAKLYCAPIKGHSYVFWYQQVLKNEFKFLISFQNENVFDETGMPKERFSAKCLPNSPCSLEIQATKLEDSAVYFCASSQWDTNQPQHFGDGTRLSIL.

This clonotype was recorded many times. A read error may account for a junction end that differs from germline. V and J are TRBV11-2 and TRBJ2-4; D unresolved. CDR1 is SGHAT, CDR2 FQNNGV, per germline. The CDR3 spans 17 residues. Here the CDR3 DNA reads TGTGCCAGCAGCTTTGGACCCTATTCCATAGCCGAAAACATTCAGTACTTC. Protein sequence: CASSFGPYSIAENIQYF.

This clonotype occurred many times. The chain combines TRBV11-1 with TRBJ2-7; D is possibly TRBD2 (6 bases). The V and J ends lost 2 bases and 2 bases respectively, with 10 bases between them. Germline V gene lookup returns CDR1 SGHAT and CDR2 FQDESV (reference sequence). CDR3 length: 14 residues. DNA of the CDR3: TGTGCCAGCAGCTTACGAGGGGAGGCCTACGAGCAGTACTTC. This encodes CASSLRGEAYEQYF.

This clonotype was seen ten or more times. This chain joins TRBV3-1 and TRBJ2-7; TRBD2 is a possible D gene (6 bases). This CDR3 is built from 15 residues. Trimming took 4 bases from V and 0 from J, leaving 13 bases between them. CDR1 is LGHDT and CDR2 is YNNKEL in the germline V gene (reference sequence). The CDR3 region has the DNA TGTGCCAGCAGCCTGGGACTCCAGACCTCCTACGAGCAGTACTTC. It specifies CASSLGLQTSYEQYF.

J is TRBJ1-1 and V is TRBV12-3 or TRBV12-4; maybe TRBD1 (5 bases). Trimming pared 6 bases from V and 11 bases from J, leaving 19 bases between. The CDR3 consists of 13 residues. The CDR3 DNA is TGTGCCAGCAGCCGAGGCGGCAGGGCTGCTGCTTTCTTT. Protein product: CASSRGGRAAAFF.

This clonotype was observed a single time. The chain joins TRBV29-1 to TRBJ1-2; 9 nucleotides align to TRBD1. CDR1 is SQVTM and CDR2 is ANQGSEA in the germline V gene. Trimming at V came to 3 bases and at J to 3 bases, leaving 5 bases not matched to a gene. CDR3 length equals 14 residues. CDR3 sequence: CSVDPGQGDYGYTF. The CDR3 DNA is TGCAGCGTTGACCCGGGACAGGGAGACTATGGCTACACCTTC.